One sample yielded the 8 T cell receptor beta chains listed below, sequenced in a study of beta chain features in type 1 diabetes. Expressed TCRB transcripts were sequenced after all isolated RNA was converted to cDNA. TCRdb's copy holds only in-frame clones and misses some; the assay was immunoSEQ multiplex PCR. The table includes around 280,000 clones, approximately 16% detected once. Study findings and constraints: Significant though moderate, a shortening of TCRB CDR3s appeared in all four CD4+ subsets of Type 1 diabetes patients.

Antigens of these TCRs are unknown. Sequencing input: naive CD4+ T cells from blood. These receptors came from a man between 18 and 29 years old with type 1 diabetes.

This clone was counted between two and nine times. The J gene is TRBJ1-2, the V gene TRBV19, with 8 bases fitting TRBD1. Looked up from germline, CDR1 is LNHDA and CDR2 is SQIVND (reference sequence). CDR3 length: 13 residues. V lost 6 bases to trimming and J lost 4 bases; unmatched junction nucleotides: 4. The CDR3 DNA follows: TGTGCCAGTAGCGTGGACAGGGTCTATGGCTACACCTTC. This codes for CASSVDRVYGYTF.

The DNA of the CDR3 is TGTGCCTGGAGCCGGGGTACTTTCGGCAATCAGCCCCAGCATTTT. Its translation: CAWSRGTFGNQPQHF. The chain uses TRBV30 and TRBJ1-5; no firm D call. This CDR3 region has 15 residues. From germline, CDR1 is GTSNPN and CDR2 SVGIG (reference sequence). With 3 bases removed from V and 2 bases from J, the gap between germline ends came to 14 bases. Filled out from reference TRBV30 and TRBJ1-5, the complete variable domain reads SQTIHQWPATLVQPVGSPLSLECTVEGTSNPNLYWYRQAAGRGLQLLFYSVGIGQISSEVPQNLSASRPQDRQFILSSKKLLLSDSGFYLCAWSRGTFGNQPQHFGDGTRLSIL.

V is TRBV10-3 and J is TRBJ2-5; 9 bases map to TRBD2. The V gene's germline CDR1 is ENHRY and CDR2 SYGVKD. The CDR3 is 14 amino acids. V lost 3 bases to trimming and J lost 6 bases; unmatched junction nucleotides: 5. The CDR3 is CAISESGGPQTQYF. In DNA, the CDR3 is TGTGCCATCAGTGAAAGCGGGGGGCCCCAGACCCAGTACTTC.

The chain carries TRBV2 and TRBJ2-2; a possible D gene is TRBD1 (6 bases). The V gene's germline CDR1 is SNHLY and CDR2 FYNNEI. The CDR3 runs to 15 residues. V lost 4 bases, J lost 4 bases, and 13 bases lay in between. CDR3 sequence (DNA): TGTGCCAGCAGTGCGCAGGGGCCGGGCACCGGGGAGCTGTTTTTT. Protein: CASSAQGPGTGELFF.

This clone has just a few counts. The chain uses TRBV28 and TRBJ1-2; the D gene is possibly TRBD1 (6 bases). Germline CDR1 is MDHEN and CDR2 is SYDVKM. Trimming left V 5 bases short and J 0 bases short, with 16 bases between. The CDR3 length is 16 residues. In nucleotides, the CDR3 is TGTGCCAGCAGTCCTGGGGGCCTGACTTCTAACTATGGCTACACCTTC. This translates into CASSPGGLTSNYGYTF.

The V call is TRBV7-2, the J call TRBJ2-7; 8 bases map to TRBD2. Unmatched junction bases numbered 9, after V lost 5 bases and J lost 6 bases. The CDR3 loop spans 14 amino acids. Germline V CDR1 and CDR2: SGHTA, FQGNSA. DNA of the CDR3: TGTGCCAGCAGCACCGCCGGGGGGGCGGGCGAGCAGTACTTC. As protein: CASSTAGGAGEQYF.

The chain uses TRBV18 and TRBJ2-3; 7 bases agree with TRBD2. The V segment lost 4 bases and the J segment 5 bases; nucleotides outside the gene matches: 6. Germline-derived CDR1 and CDR2 are KGHSH and LQKENI. The CDR3 runs to 14 residues. The CDR3 DNA sequence: TGTGCCAGCTCACGGGGACTACCGAGAGATACGCAGTATTTT. Protein product: CASSRGLPRDTQYF.

The rearrangement links TRBV1 to TRBJ2-7; the DNA was not compared with TRBD2, the D call given in the table. TRBV1 is a recognized pseudogene. The CDR3 totals 18 residues. CDR3 DNA: TGCACCAGCAGCCAAACGGGACTAGCCCCTGGAGAGTCCCACGAGCAGTACTTC. It is translated as CTSSQTGLAPGESHEQYF.